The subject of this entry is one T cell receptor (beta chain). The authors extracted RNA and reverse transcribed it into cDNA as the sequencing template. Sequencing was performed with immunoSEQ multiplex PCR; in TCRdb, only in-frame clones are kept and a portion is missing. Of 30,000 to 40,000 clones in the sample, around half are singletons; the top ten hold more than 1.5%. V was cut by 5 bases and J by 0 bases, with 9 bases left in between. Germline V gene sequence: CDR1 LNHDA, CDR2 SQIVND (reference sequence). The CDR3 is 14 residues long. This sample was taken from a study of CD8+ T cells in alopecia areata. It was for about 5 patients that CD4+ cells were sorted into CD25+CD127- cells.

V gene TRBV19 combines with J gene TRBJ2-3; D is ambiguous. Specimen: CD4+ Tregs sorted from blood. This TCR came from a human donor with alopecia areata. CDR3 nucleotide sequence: TGTGCCAGTAGTCGGCCGGGCAGCACAGATACGCAGTATTTT. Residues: CASSRPGSTDTQYF.